The 8 T cell receptor beta chains reported below all come from one sample, sequenced in a study of T cells after yellow fever vaccination. A single record per CDR3 protein comes from TCRdb applying MiXCR to the 5' RACE reads. The table shows 150,000 to 200,000 distinct CDR3 sequences, with approximately 10% occurring only once. Sequencing used CD8+ T cells sorted from PBMCs, obtained 45 days after the yellow fever booster vaccination. Receptor source: a man aged 18-30 years who received the YFV17D yellow fever vaccine.

This clonotype was seen a few times. The genes are TRBV7-9 and TRBJ2-3; D perhaps matches TRBD1 (5 bases). Germline lookup yields CDR1 SEHNR and CDR2 FQNEAQ (reference sequence). Trimming pared 5 bases from V and 7 bases from J, leaving 10 bases between. The CDR3 totals 12 residues. CDR3 residues: CASSGDRYTQYF. CDR3 nucleotides: TGTGCCAGCAGCGGTGACAGATATACGCAGTATTTT. Based on the CDR3 plus reference TRBV7-9 and TRBJ2-3, the full variable domain is DTGVSQNPRHKITKRGQNVTFRCDPISEHNRLYWYRQTLGQGPEFLTYFQNEAQLEKSRLLSDRFSAERPKGSFSTLEIQRTEQGDSAMYLCASSGDRYTQYFGPGTRLTVL.

The chain has TRBV5-8 and TRBJ2-7; a possible D gene is TRBD1 (6 bases). Germline assignment: CDR1 SGHTS and CDR2 YDEGEE. V was cut by 3 bases and J by 0 bases, with 13 bases left in between. The CDR3 is 15 residues long. CDR3 in DNA: TGTGCCAGCAGCTCCCGGACAGAGAGCTCCTACGAGCAGTACTTC. Translation gives CASSSRTESSYEQYF.

This clonotype was seen a few times. The chain uses TRBV27 and TRBJ1-2, with 8 nucleotides matching TRBD1. V dropped 5 bases and J dropped 8; count of bases not matched to a gene: 7. Germline CDR1 is MNHEY and CDR2 is SMNVEV (reference sequence). The CDR3 is 13 residues long. CDR3 coding DNA: TGTGCCAGCAGTCCCCAGGGGGCTGAGGGCTACACCTTC. It specifies CASSPQGAEGYTF.

This clonotype has only a few counts. This chain connects TRBV6-5 to TRBJ1-5; unclear D gene. The CDR3 length is 13 residues. Trimming took off 2 bases at V and 11 bases at J, with 13 bases between the two ends. CDR1 is MNHEY, CDR2 SVGAGI, per germline. The CDR3 DNA is TGTGCCAGCAGTTACGCCTGGTCCTCGGCCCAGCATTTT. Protein: CASSYAWSSAQHF.

This sequence joins TRBV10-1 and TRBJ2-7; 8 bases agree with TRBD1. The CDR3 length is 15 residues. Trimming at V came to 2 bases and at J to 3 bases, leaving 6 bases not matched to a gene. Germline CDR1 WNHNN, CDR2 SYGVQD (reference sequence). CDR3 region: CASSEDRTGFYEQYF. As DNA, the CDR3 is TGCGCCAGCAGTGAGGACAGGACAGGGTTCTACGAGCAGTACTTC.

In its sample, this clonotype was seen many times. The rearrangement joins TRBV7-9 to TRBJ1-6; D is possibly TRBD1 (6 bases). Germline V lookup: CDR1 SEHNR, CDR2 FQNEAQ (reference sequence). V lost 11 bases and J lost 7, with 21 bases in between. The CDR3 is 15 residues long. The CDR3 here is CACHDGGQGNSPLHF. DNA for the CDR3: TGTGCCTGCCACGATGGGGGCCAGGGGAATTCACCCCTCCACTTT.

In this sample, this clonotype turned up a few times. The chain uses TRBV6-2 or TRBV6-3 and TRBJ2-7; 8 bases fit TRBD1. V dropped 2 bases and J dropped 2; count of bases not matched to a gene: 2. The CDR3 is 14 amino acids. Germline V gene lookup returns CDR1 MNHEY and CDR2 SVGEGT. CDR3 sequence reads: CASSYQGAAYEQYF. CDR3 bases: TGTGCCAGCAGTTACCAGGGGGCAGCCTACGAGCAGTACTTC.

Only a few counts were recorded for this clonotype. J is TRBJ2-7 and V is TRBV2, with 9 bases matching TRBD1. The CDR3 totals 16 residues. Unmatched junction bases numbered 12, after V lost 6 bases and J lost 3 bases. The germline CDR1 and CDR2 sequences are SNHLY and FYNNEI. For the CDR3, the DNA is TGTGCCAGCAGGATGGTTGATGGACAGGGGAGCTACGAGCAGTACGTC. Translation: CASRMVDGQGSYEQYV.